This T cell receptor (beta chain) comes out of a study of blood T cell repertoires in COVID-19. This clone turned up a few times. In the original analysis: Reference gene primer amplification gave nucleated cell count estimates. Assay: immunoSEQ multiplex PCR; the TCRdb copy retains only in-frame clones and omits some. From that table come the V and J calls and clone size; the DNA was used to work out D and trimming. The repertoire holds under 200,000 clones, more than 65% seen once, with 8.1% in the top ten. Germline values: CDR1 SGHAT, CDR2 FQNNGV. The CDR3 consists of 10 residues. With V trimmed by 8 bases and J by 8 bases, 2 bases remained unmatched.

The clonotype was recovered from a woman aged 55-70 years with COVID-19, enrolled during active disease. The sequenced sample consisted of peripheral blood. The gene calls are TRBV11-2 and TRBJ1-1, with 7 positions matching TRBD1. As DNA, the CDR3 is TGTGCCAGCGGACAGGTAGAAGCTTTCTTT. Its translation: CASGQVEAFF.